This T cell receptor beta chain was found in a study of blood T cell repertoires in COVID-19. As processed by the authors: Amplification of reference gene primers was used by the study to estimate nucleated cell counts. TCRdb's copy holds only in-frame clones and misses some; the assay was immunoSEQ multiplex PCR. The DNA was the basis for D and trimming; V, J and clone size are from that table. This sample yields about 180,000 clones, of which around 83% are seen a single time; around 8% belongs to the top ten. CDR3 size: 16 residues. V shed 5 bases, J shed 4 bases, and the junction held 6 bases outside the gene matches. In germline, CDR1 is MNHEY, CDR2 SMNVEV (reference sequence).

Sequencing was performed on peripheral blood. The origin of this receptor is a woman between 65 and 79 years old with COVID-19, enrolled during active disease. This sequence joins TRBV27 and TRBJ2-2, with 11 bases matching TRBD2. CDR3 coding DNA: TGTGCCAGCAGTCCAAGACTAGCGGGGAGCACCGGGGAGCTGTTTTTT. It codes for CASSPRLAGSTGELFF.